This T cell receptor beta chain came from a study of cytomegalovirus exposure and HLA in healthy donors. Points from the study as a whole: Confirmation was obtained in vitro that a few CMV-associated chains are specific for CMV antigens.

Germline CDR1 and CDR2: SNHLY and FYNNEI. The CDR3 spans 17 residues. Trimming removed 3 bases from V and 5 bases from J, with 20 bases in between. Comments on this clone: The antigen remains unidentified.

Profiled with immunoSEQ multiplex PCR; TCRdb holds only in-frame clones, not every one. The profile covers 200,000 to 250,000 clones, with roughly 80% appearing a single time and roughly 6% taken by the ten largest. This receptor was obtained from a woman aged 18-29 years in good health and CMV-seronegative. The chain recombines TRBV2 with TRBJ1-5, with a weak D call TRBD1 (5 bases). Sequences were obtained from PBMCs. The CDR3, as DNA: TGTGCCAGCAGTGATGTGTTGGGCTGGGGGAAGGATCAGCCCCAGCATTTT. This translates into CASSDVLGWGKDQPQHF.